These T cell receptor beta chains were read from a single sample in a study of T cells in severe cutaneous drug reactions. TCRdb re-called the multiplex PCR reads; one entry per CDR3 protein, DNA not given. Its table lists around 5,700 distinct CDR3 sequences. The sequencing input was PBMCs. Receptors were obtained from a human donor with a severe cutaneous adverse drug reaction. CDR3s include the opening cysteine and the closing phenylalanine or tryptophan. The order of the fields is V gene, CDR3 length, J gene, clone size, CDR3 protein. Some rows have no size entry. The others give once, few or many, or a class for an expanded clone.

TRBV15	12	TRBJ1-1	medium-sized	CATSGLDTEAFF
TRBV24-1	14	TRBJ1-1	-	CATSERGENTEAFF
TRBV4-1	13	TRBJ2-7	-	CASSREEGREQYF
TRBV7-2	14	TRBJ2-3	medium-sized	CASSSGRSTDTQYF
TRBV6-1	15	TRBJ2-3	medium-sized	CASSWRQGEADTQYF
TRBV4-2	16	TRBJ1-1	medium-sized	CASSQEGRGSNTEAFF
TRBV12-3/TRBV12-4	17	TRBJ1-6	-	CASSFPGRSSYNSPLHF
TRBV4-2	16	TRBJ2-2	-	CASSPEDRGDTGELFF
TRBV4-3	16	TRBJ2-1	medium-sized	CASSQERQGPYNEQFF
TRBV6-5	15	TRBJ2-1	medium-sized	CASSYSLGPYNEQFF
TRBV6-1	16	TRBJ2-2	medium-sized	CASSGTRLQNTGELFF
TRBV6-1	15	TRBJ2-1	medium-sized	CASSEAGDSYNEQFF
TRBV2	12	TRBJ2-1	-	CASSDSRNEQFF
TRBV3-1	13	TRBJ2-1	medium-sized	CASSQDPGDEQFF
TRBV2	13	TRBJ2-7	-	CASLGQAQGEQYF
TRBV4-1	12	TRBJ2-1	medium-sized	CASSQVGNEQFF
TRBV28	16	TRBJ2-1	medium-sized	CASGEFDRFTYNEQFF
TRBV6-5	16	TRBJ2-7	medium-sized	CASSYSLGGRAYEQYF
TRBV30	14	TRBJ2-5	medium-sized	CAWSHTGGRETQYF
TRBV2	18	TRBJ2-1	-	CASSVPLLWTGLRNEQFF
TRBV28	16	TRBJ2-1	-	CASTLGGQHSYNEQFF
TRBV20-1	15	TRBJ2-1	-	CSAPGGTGGMDEQFF
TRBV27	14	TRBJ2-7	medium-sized	CASSSTRSSYEQYF
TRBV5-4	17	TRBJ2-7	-	CASSSLTSGISSYEQYF
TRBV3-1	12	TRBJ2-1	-	CASSQDVRMLFF
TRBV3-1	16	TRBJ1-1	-	CASSQIPSGGTAEAFF
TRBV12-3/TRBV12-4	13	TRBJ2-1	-	CASSWTVQGEQFF
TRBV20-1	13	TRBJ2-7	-	CSARVPTVYEQYF
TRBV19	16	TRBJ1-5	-	CASRTSWRGRRQPQHF
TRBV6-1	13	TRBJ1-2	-	CASRNTGYYGYTF
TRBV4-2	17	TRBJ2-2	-	CASSSSPGQGYTGELFF
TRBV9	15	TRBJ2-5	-	CASSDRTGGGETQYF
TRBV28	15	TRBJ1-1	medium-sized	CASSLAQRMNTEAFF
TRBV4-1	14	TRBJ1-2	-	CASSQPRQGSGYTF
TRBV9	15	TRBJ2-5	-	CASSALTGASETQYF
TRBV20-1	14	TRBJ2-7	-	CSARGGQRSREQYF